The entry that follows covers one T cell receptor beta chain sequence. Its antigen is undetermined. V was clipped by 2 bases and J by 3 bases, with 10 bases between them. The CDR3 covers 15 residues. The V gene's germline CDR1 is KGHSH and CDR2 LQKENI. Some clones are missing from TCRdb's copy, which holds only in-frame ones; the method was immunoSEQ multiplex PCR. The profile shows 98,000 or so clones, roughly 92% of them singletons. These data originate in a study of T cell responses to AZD1222 COVID-19 vaccine. Study-level points and caveats: The donor cohort was predominantly white British with a female majority, and clonal diversity may have been underestimated.

This rearrangement joins TRBV18 to TRBJ1-4; D is unresolved. This sequence was found in an adult in good health. Sample: peripheral blood, taken on day 0 of AZD1222 vaccination. The CDR3 here is CASSPNQDSNEKLFF. As DNA, the CDR3 is TGTGCCAGCTCACCAAACCAGGACTCTAATGAAAAACTGTTTTTT.